The 14 T cell receptor beta chains given below trace back to one sample, sequenced in a study of blood T cell repertoires in COVID-19. This table comes from immunoSEQ multiplex PCR, and its TCRdb copy is limited to in-frame clones, with some not included. The data hold hundreds of thousands of clones, with approximately 91% observed a single time. The sequencing input was peripheral blood. The source is a woman in her twenties or thirties with acute or convalescent COVID-19.

This CDR3 reads CASSSTSGTDNEQFF. CDR3 nucleotide sequence: TGCGCCAGCAGCTCGACTAGCGGGACCGACAATGAGCAGTTCTTC. The V gene is TRBV5-1, the J gene TRBJ2-1, with 11 bases that match TRBD2. V shed 3 bases and J 5 bases; nucleotides not matched to a gene: 4. The CDR3 has 15 amino acids. Germline CDR1 reads SGHRS; CDR2 reads YFSETQ.

J is TRBJ2-3 and V is TRBV7-9, with 7 positions matching TRBD1. CDR3 length: 17 amino acids. Germline CDR1 is SEHNR and CDR2 is FQNEAQ (reference sequence). After removal of 0 bases from V and 1 base from J, the junction contained 7 bases not matched to a gene. The CDR3 is CASSLASTGVRTDTQYF. The CDR3 bases are TGTGCCAGCAGCTTAGCATCAACAGGGGTACGCACAGATACGCAGTATTTT.

V usage is TRBV6-4 and J usage is TRBJ1-2; 7 nucleotides align to TRBD1. This CDR3 region has 17 residues. Per the germline V gene, CDR1 is MRHNA and CDR2 is SNTAGT. J lost 3 bases, V lost 2 bases, and 12 bases had no gene match. The CDR3 loop is CASSDGGRGRGYYGYTF. CDR3 in DNA: TGTGCCAGCAGTGACGGTGGTAGGGGGCGCGGATACTATGGCTACACCTTC.

The chain has TRBV4-1 and TRBJ2-1; 8 positions match TRBD2. From germline, CDR1 is MGHRA and CDR2 YSYEKL. The trim removed 1 base at V and 5 bases at J, leaving 7 bases unmatched. The CDR3 has 16 amino acids. CDR3 residues: CASSQVGLAGDNEQFF. The CDR3 bases are TGCGCCAGCAGCCAAGTTGGGCTAGCGGGCGACAATGAGCAGTTCTTC.

This clone turned up a few times. V gene TRBV19 combines with J gene TRBJ1-5; 8 bases are shared with TRBD1. The CDR3 length is 17 residues. Germline CDR1 reads LNHDA; CDR2 reads SQIVND (reference sequence). V shed 4 bases and J 0 bases; nucleotides not matched to a gene: 8. The CDR3 is CASSTRGRGISNQPQHF. As DNA, the CDR3 is TGTGCCAGTAGTACCAGGGGGCGCGGGATTAGCAATCAGCCCCAGCATTTT.

The chain recombines TRBV11-3 with TRBJ1-2; 9 bases map to TRBD1. CDR3 size: 14 residues. The V and J ends lost 5 bases and 6 bases, in that order; junction bases with no gene match: 7. Germline CDR1 reads SGHNT; CDR2 reads YENEEA. The DNA for the CDR3 is TGTGCCAGCAGCAAAGGGACAGGGAAGGATGGCTACACCTTC. It translates to CASSKGTGKDGYTF.

V is TRBV11-1 and J is TRBJ2-5; 11 bases align to TRBD2. This CDR3 contains 14 residues. Germline V gene sequence: CDR1 SGHAT, CDR2 FQDESV (reference sequence). The V and J ends lost 1 base and 5 bases, in that order; junction bases with no gene match: 0. The CDR3 spells CASSLVAGGETQYF. Written as DNA, the CDR3 is TGTGCCAGCAGCTTAGTAGCGGGAGGGGAGACCCAGTACTTC. The full variable domain, rest sourced from reference TRBV11-1 and TRBJ2-5, is EAEVAQSPRYKITEKSQAVAFWCDPISGHATLYWYRQILGQGPELLVQFQDESVVDDSQLPKDRFSAERLKGVDSTLKIQPAELGDSAMYLCASSLVAGGETQYFGPGTRLLVL.

This clone was seen just once. The chain is built from TRBV30 and TRBJ1-3, with a weak D call TRBD1 (5 bases). Germline values: CDR1 GTSNPN, CDR2 SVGIG (reference sequence). This CDR3 has 16 residues. V was shortened by 2 bases and J by 1 base, with 15 bases between the two germline ends. The CDR3 reads CAWSRFGGASGNTIYF. The CDR3 DNA is TGTGCCTGGAGTCGCTTCGGGGGAGCTTCTGGAAACACCATATATTTT.

The CDR3 reads CASTRKKGTARGEQYF. The DNA of the CDR3 is TGTGCCAGCACCAGAAAAAAGGGGACAGCGCGAGGGGAGCAGTACTTC. The chain combines TRBV21-1 with TRBJ2-7; TRBD1, the table's D call, lacks a check against the DNA. TRBV21-1 represents a pseudogene. The CDR3 has 16 amino acids.

The J gene is TRBJ2-5, the V gene TRBV11-3; 10 nucleotides align to TRBD2. Germline loops: CDR1 SGHNT, CDR2 YENEEA. CDR3 length equals 17 residues. With 5 bases clipped from V and 5 bases from J, the junction kept 14 bases outside the gene matches. In DNA form, the CDR3 reads TGTGCCAGCAGCCGAGGGGGAAGCGGGAGGGCCAGTGAGACCCAGTACTTC. Translation: CASSRGGSGRASETQYF.

This chain links TRBV6-5 with TRBJ2-7; no clear D. Germline CDR1 and CDR2: MNHEY and SVGAGI. The CDR3 sequence is 14 residues long. V lost 0 bases and J lost 0, with 6 bases in between. CDR3 in DNA: TGTGCCAGCAGTTACTCCCCCAGCTCCTACGAGCAGTACTTC. It encodes CASSYSPSSYEQYF.

This clone was counted only a few times. This chain joins TRBV5-1 and TRBJ2-3; 9 bases are a match to TRBD1. The germline CDR1 and CDR2 sequences are SGHRS and YFSETQ. Losses at the gene ends were 5 bases for V and 0 bases for J; bases not matched to a gene: 4. The CDR3 is 15 residues long. CDR3 bases: TGCGCCAGCAGACAGGGGGCCACTAGCACAGATACGCAGTATTTT. As protein: CASRQGATSTDTQYF.

V gene TRBV27 combines with J gene TRBJ2-7, with 10 bases lining up with TRBD2. Trimming removed 4 bases from V and 3 bases from J; junction bases left unmatched: 3. Looked up from germline, CDR1 is MNHEY and CDR2 is SMNVEV (reference sequence). The CDR3 loop spans 14 amino acids. The CDR3 nucleotides read TGTGCCAGCAGTTCGCGACTAGCGGGCTACGAGCAGTACTTC. Translated: CASSSRLAGYEQYF.

On this clone: Other nucleotide sequences from this sample produce the same CDR3. This chain connects TRBV19 to TRBJ1-2, with TRBD1 matching over 7 bases. This CDR3 region has 15 residues. CDR1 and CDR2 (germline): LNHDA, SQIVND (reference sequence). J was trimmed by 3 bases and V by 4 bases; bases with no gene match: 8. As DNA, the CDR3 is TGTGCCAGTAGTACCCAAACAACAGGGGACTATGGCTACACCTTC. This sequence encodes CASSTQTTGDYGYTF.